This T cell receptor (beta chain) derives from a study of cytomegalovirus exposure and HLA in healthy donors. Of note for this clone: Its antigen remains unknown.

Study-level points and caveats: In a later analysis, TCR beta V- and J-gene trimming was associated with a missense DCLRE1C variant. Of the V segments, some could not be distinguished, including TRBV6-2 and TRBV6-3, and were excluded. Apart from CMV serostatus, no immune exposure information was available.

A multiplex PCR was run with 60 Vbeta primers and 13 Jbeta primers. TCRdb's table, derived via immunoSEQ multiplex PCR, lists solely in-frame clones and lacks some. The data show 90,000 to 100,000 clones, around 68% seen once. Unmatched junction bases numbered 14, after V lost 5 bases and J lost 1 base. The germline V gene has CDR1 SGHTA and CDR2 FQGNSA. CDR3 length equals 19 residues. V and J are TRBV7-2 and TRBJ2-1, with 10 bases lining up with TRBD2. Sample: PBMCs. The origin of this receptor is a man aged 45-65 years in good health and CMV-seronegative. As DNA, the CDR3 is TGTGCCAGCAGCCCTCAAGCGTCTAGCGGGAGAGGTTCCTACAATGAGCAGTTCTTC. Residues: CASSPQASSGRGSYNEQFF.